These 30 T cell receptor beta chains share one sample of origin, sequenced in a study of blood T cell repertoires in COVID-19. Produced via immunoSEQ multiplex PCR; TCRdb's table is partial and in-frame only. The sample holds tens of thousands of clones; 86% are singletons and the top ten take about 7%. Sequencing was done on a sample of peripheral blood. The origin of the receptors is a man aged 45 to 65 with active COVID-19.

The rearrangement links TRBV3-1 (or the pseudogene TRBV3-2) to TRBJ2-5; no clear D gene. Trimming removed 1 base at V and 5 bases at J, with 5 bases between. The CDR3 runs to 12 residues. From germline, CDR1 is LGHDT and CDR2 YNNKEL (reference sequence). CDR3 sequence reads: CASSQVRETQYF. Here the CDR3 DNA reads TGTGCCAGCAGCCAAGTACGGGAGACCCAGTACTTC.

The chain is built from TRBV2 and TRBJ2-4; TRBD1 matches 7 bases. Germline loops: CDR1 SNHLY, CDR2 FYNNEI. The ends lost 8 bases at V and 9 bases at J; junction bases unmatched: 13. The CDR3 has 14 amino acids. The CDR3 loop reads CASRPGTVVGIQYF. CDR3 sequence (DNA): TGTGCCAGCCGCCCGGGGACAGTCGTGGGCATTCAGTACTTC.

V gene TRBV11-1 combines with J gene TRBJ1-6, with D possibly being TRBD1 (6 bases). This CDR3 has 14 amino acids. Deletions cut 5 bases from V and 9 bases from J, with 14 bases between. In germline, CDR1 is SGHAT, CDR2 FQDESV (reference sequence). The chain's CDR3 is CASSIEGVGSPLHF. The CDR3 nucleotides are TGTGCCAGCAGCATCGAGGGGGTTGGTTCACCCCTCCACTTT.

The chain joins TRBV7-9 to TRBJ1-1; D remains unclear. Germline values: CDR1 SEHNR, CDR2 FQNEAQ (reference sequence). CDR3 length: 14 amino acids. Trimming stripped 4 bases from V and 4 bases from J, with 13 bases between. The CDR3 loop reads CASSSTGYGTEAFF. The CDR3 nucleotides read TGTGCCAGCAGCTCTACGGGATACGGCACTGAAGCTTTCTTT.

The chain joins TRBV2 to TRBJ2-7; a weak D match, TRBD1 (6 bases). The length of the CDR3 is 14 residues. CDR1 and CDR2 (germline): SNHLY, FYNNEI. Between the trimmed V and J ends, which lost 3 bases and 0 bases, there was a span of 9 bases. The CDR3, as DNA: TGTGCCAGCAGTGATCAGGGGACCTCCTACGAGCAGTACTTC. Amino acid sequence: CASSDQGTSYEQYF.

CDR3 protein: CASSPQGQGNSPLHF. CDR3 nucleotides: TGCGCCAGCAGCCCCCAGGGACAGGGAAATTCACCCCTCCACTTT. J is TRBJ1-6 and V is TRBV5-1; TRBD1 matches at 9 bases. V was pared by 4 bases and J by 7 bases, with 6 bases of the junction left unmatched. In germline, CDR1 is SGHRS, CDR2 YFSETQ. The CDR3 covers 15 residues.

The chain recombines TRBV11-2 with TRBJ1-6; D unresolved. The CDR3 has 16 residues. CDR1 is SGHAT, CDR2 FQNNGV, per germline. The germline V and J ends were trimmed by 0 bases and 2 bases, with 8 bases remaining between them. In nucleotides, the CDR3 is TGTGCCAGCAGCTTAGAGGCCGTACCCTATAATTCACCCCTCCACTTT. It encodes CASSLEAVPYNSPLHF.

The chain carries TRBV7-2 and TRBJ2-1; 7 bases align to TRBD2. Losses at the gene ends were 3 bases for V and 3 bases for J; bases not matched to a gene: 5. Germline loops: CDR1 SGHTA, CDR2 FQGNSA. The CDR3 has 15 residues. CDR3 in DNA: TGTGCCAGCAGCTTGGGAGCGGGGAACTACAATGAGCAGTTCTTC. Amino acids: CASSLGAGNYNEQFF.

The V gene is TRBV18, the J gene TRBJ2-5; 10 positions agree with TRBD1. The CDR3 length is 15 residues. Germline CDR1 KGHSH, CDR2 LQKENI. The ends lost 4 bases at V and 1 base at J; junction bases unmatched: 3. The CDR3 loop is CASSRGTGAQETQYF. Written as DNA, the CDR3 is TGTGCCAGCTCACGAGGGACAGGGGCCCAAGAGACCCAGTACTTC.

The chain has TRBV5-4 and TRBJ1-2; TRBD1 might be the D (6 bases). There are 16 residues in the CDR3. Germline CDR1 reads SGHNT; CDR2 reads YYREEE (reference sequence). Trimming stripped 6 bases from V and 0 bases from J, with 18 bases between. This CDR3 reads CASTHSGASSNYGYTF. CDR3 bases: TGTGCCAGCACCCACTCAGGGGCTAGCTCTAACTATGGCTACACCTTC.

The chain employs TRBV3-1 (or the pseudogene TRBV3-2) and TRBJ1-2, with a tentative D call TRBD1 (5 bases). There are 13 residues in the CDR3. CDR1 is LGHDT and CDR2 is YNNKEL in the germline V gene (reference sequence). The ends were cut back, 4 bases at V and 8 bases at J, with 14 bases in the middle. The DNA of the CDR3 is TGTGCCAGCAGCCCCTCTGCGGGGCAAGGCTACACCTTC. It codes for CASSPSAGQGYTF.

This clone is a singleton in its sample. The gene calls are TRBV29-1 and TRBJ2-2, with 11 bases that match TRBD2. Germline lookup yields CDR1 SQVTM and CDR2 ANQGSEA. There are 15 residues in the CDR3. The junction had 2 bases not matched to a gene; V was cut back by 5 bases and J by 0 bases. The CDR3 reads CSVLTSGANTGELFF. DNA for the CDR3: TGCAGCGTTTTGACTAGCGGGGCGAACACCGGGGAGCTGTTTTTT.

This clone was seen once. The V and J genes are TRBV12-1 and TRBJ2-7; the D call TRBD1 from the table was never checked on the DNA. TRBV12-1 is a documented pseudogene. This CDR3 comprises 16 residues. CDR3 loop: CASSFARQELAYEQYV. The CDR3 nucleotides are TGTGCCAGCAGCTTTGCGCGACAGGAGCTAGCCTACGAGCAGTACGTC.

This rearrangement joins TRBV5-6 to TRBJ2-7; perhaps TRBD2 as D (6 bases). V gave up 5 bases and J gave up 3 bases, with 18 bases separating them. In germline, CDR1 is SGHDT, CDR2 YYEEEE. The CDR3 consists of 15 residues. In nucleotides, the CDR3 is TGTGCCAGCAGTTTGAGGGGCGGGGAGGACTACGAGCAGTACGTC. It specifies CASSLRGGEDYEQYV.

The V and J genes are TRBV6-5 and TRBJ1-4, with a weak D call TRBD1 (5 bases). The CDR3 is 13 amino acids. The V end lost 7 bases, the J end lost 8 bases, and 14 bases lay between the germline ends. Germline V lookup: CDR1 MNHEY, CDR2 SVGAGI. The CDR3 DNA follows: TGTGCCAGCACCTCCAGGGCAAGGGAAAAACTGTTTTTT. Translating gives CASTSRAREKLFF.

CDR3 protein: CAITPDRVTSNEQFF. CDR3 nucleotide sequence: TGTGCCATCACCCCGGACAGGGTAACGTCCAATGAGCAGTTCTTC. The gene calls are TRBV10-3 and TRBJ2-1, with 8 bases identical to TRBD1. Germline loops: CDR1 ENHRY, CDR2 SYGVKD. Trimming took 7 bases from V and 6 from J; bases not matched to a gene: 11. CDR3 length: 15 amino acids.

The chain recombines TRBV5-1 with TRBJ2-5; TRBD1 matches at 11 bases. The V segment lost 3 bases and the J segment 3 bases; nucleotides outside the gene matches: 7. In germline, CDR1 is SGHRS, CDR2 YFSETQ. The length of the CDR3 is 16 residues. CDR3 DNA sequence: TGCGCCAGCAGCTACGGGGACAGGGGGGTCAAAGAGACCCAGTACTTC. Encoded protein: CASSYGDRGVKETQYF.

The chain links TRBV2 to TRBJ2-5; no definite D call. CDR1 and CDR2 (germline): SNHLY, FYNNEI. The CDR3 consists of 11 residues. The V end was cut by 5 bases, the J end by 3 bases, with 4 bases between. Here the CDR3 reads CASSLEETQYF. CDR3 DNA: TGTGCCAGCAGTCTAGAAGAGACCCAGTACTTC. Full variable domain (outside the CDR3, taken from reference TRBV2 and TRBJ2-5): EPEVTQTPSHQVTQMGQEVILRCVPISNHLYFYWYRQILGQKVEFLVSFYNNEISEKSEIFDDQFSVERPDGSNFTLKIRSTKLEDSAMYFCASSLEETQYFGPGTRLLVL.

V and J are TRBV6-5 and TRBJ1-2; the match to TRBD1 covers 7 bases. This CDR3 has 13 amino acids. After removal of 5 bases from V and 5 bases from J, the junction contained 5 bases not matched to a gene. Germline V CDR1 and CDR2: MNHEY, SVGAGI. The CDR3 DNA reads TGTGCCAGCAGTCCCCAGGGGGAATATGGCTACACCTTC. Translation: CASSPQGEYGYTF.

The chain has TRBV30 and TRBJ1-6; D is unresolved. Germline CDR1 is GTSNPN and CDR2 is SVGIG (reference sequence). This CDR3 contains 15 residues. Between the trimmed V and J ends, which lost 0 bases and 11 bases, there was a span of 17 bases. Here the CDR3 DNA reads TGTGCCTGGAGTGTCTCACTGGCCACGGGGACACCCCTCCACTTT. The encoded protein is CAWSVSLATGTPLHF.

The chain joins TRBV12-3 or TRBV12-4 to TRBJ1-4; no reliable D call. V lost 3 bases and J lost 7, with 6 bases in between. The CDR3 totals 12 residues. The CDR3 sequence: CASSFRGEKLFF. The CDR3 DNA is TGTGCCAGCAGTTTTCGGGGTGAAAAACTGTTTTTT.

The chain is built from TRBV3-1 (or the pseudogene TRBV3-2) and TRBJ2-7; 11 bases agree with TRBD2. The V gene end was trimmed by 9 bases and the J gene end by 2 bases; junction bases not matched to a gene: 9. CDR1 LGHDT and CDR2 YNNKEL come from the germline V gene (reference sequence). This CDR3 region has 15 residues. The CDR3 sequence: CASHPTSGGPYEQYF. CDR3 coding DNA: TGTGCCAGTCATCCCACTAGCGGGGGACCCTACGAGCAGTACTTC.

The chain recombines TRBV3-1 (or the pseudogene TRBV3-2) with TRBJ2-3; TRBD2 might be the D (5 bases). V was trimmed by 2 bases and J by 0 bases, leaving 9 bases between them. This CDR3 comprises 15 residues. The germline gives CDR1 LGHDT, CDR2 YNNKEL (reference sequence). CDR3 sequence: CASSQRRLSTDTQYF. CDR3 nucleotide sequence: TGTGCCAGCAGCCAAAGGAGGCTCAGCACAGATACGCAGTATTTT.

CDR3 residues: CASSDRVGQGGSAGELFF. The CDR3 bases are TGTGCCAGCAGTGATCGCGTAGGACAGGGCGGGTCGGCCGGGGAGCTGTTTTTT. This sequence joins TRBV25-1 and TRBJ2-2, with 8 bases that match TRBD1. The CDR3 has 18 residues. V was pared by 3 bases and J by 6 bases, with 15 bases of the junction left unmatched. Germline CDR1 MGHDK, CDR2 SYGVNS.

With respect to this clone: Distinct nucleotide sequences in the sample also encode this CDR3. The J gene is TRBJ2-4, the V gene TRBV7-2, with D unresolved. CDR1 is SGHTA and CDR2 is FQGNSA in the germline V gene. V was shortened by 6 bases and J by 0 bases, with 9 bases between the two germline ends. This CDR3 spans 14 amino acids. CDR3 coding DNA: TGTGCCAGCAGTCCCGGTCTAGCCAAAAACATTCAGTACTTC. Amino acid sequence: CASSPGLAKNIQYF.

V and J are TRBV28 and TRBJ2-7; a weak D match, TRBD1 (6 bases). The length of the CDR3 is 13 residues. With 2 bases removed from V and 1 base from J, the gap between germline ends came to 6 bases. Per the germline V gene, CDR1 is MDHEN and CDR2 is SYDVKM. The CDR3 nucleotides are TGTGCCAGCAGTTTAGGACAGTCCTACGAGCAGTACGTC. Translating gives CASSLGQSYEQYV.

The chain recombines TRBV5-6 with TRBJ2-7; 7 bases are a match to TRBD1. Losses at the gene ends were 4 bases for V and 5 bases for J; bases not matched to a gene: 6. The germline gives CDR1 SGHDT, CDR2 YYEEEE. The CDR3 covers 13 residues. The CDR3: CASSLGTVDEQYV. As DNA, the CDR3 is TGTGCCAGCAGCCTCGGGACAGTGGACGAGCAGTACGTC.

The chain couples TRBV18 to TRBJ2-3; 11 nucleotides agree with TRBD1. The CDR3 spans 14 residues. The V segment lost 4 bases and the J segment 5 bases; nucleotides outside the gene matches: 2. Germline V gene sequence: CDR1 KGHSH, CDR2 LQKENI. The CDR3 is CASSRTGGQDTQYF. The CDR3, as DNA: TGTGCCAGCTCACGGACAGGGGGCCAAGATACGCAGTATTTT. Full variable domain (missing parts from reference TRBV18 and TRBJ2-3): NAGVMQNPRHLVRRRGQEARLRCSPMKGHSHVYWYRQLPEEGLKFMVYLQKENIIDESGMPKERFSAEFPKEGPSILRIQQVVRGDSAAYFCASSRTGGQDTQYFGPGTRLTVL.

In its sample, this clone was seen a few times. The chain joins TRBV11-2 to TRBJ2-3; 9 bases line up with TRBD2. The V and J ends lost 6 bases and 3 bases, in that order; junction bases with no gene match: 7. The CDR3 sequence is 15 residues long. Germline values: CDR1 SGHAT, CDR2 FQNNGV. CDR3 sequence: CASRSAGGFTDTQYF. DNA for the CDR3: TGTGCCAGCAGGTCAGCGGGGGGATTTACAGATACGCAGTATTTT.

DNA for the CDR3: TGCGCCAGCAGCTGGACTAGCGGGAGATCCGGGGAGCTGTTTTTT. Protein: CASSWTSGRSGELFF. The chain uses TRBV5-1 and TRBJ2-2; 13 nucleotides line up with TRBD2. Unmatched junction bases numbered 2, after V lost 3 bases and J lost 6 bases. The CDR3 totals 15 residues. CDR1 is SGHRS and CDR2 is YFSETQ in the germline V gene. The complete variable domain, with remaining parts taken from reference TRBV5-1 and TRBJ2-2, reads KAGVTQTPRYLIKTRGQQVTLSCSPISGHRSVSWYQQTPGQGLQFLFEYFSETQRNKGNFPGRFSGRQFSNSRSEMNVSTLELGDSALYLCASSWTSGRSGELFFGEGSRLTVL.